The clone carrying this TCR beta chain was seen only once. Its antigen is unidentified. This record belongs to a study of T cell responses to AZD1222 COVID-19 vaccine. Study observations and caveats: Baseline seropositivity characterized only a handful of AZD1222 recipients. Vaccination with two AZD1222 doses was followed by a rise in Spike-specific TCR breadth and depth. The reported proportion of spike-specific TCRs targeting unmutated variant regions was nearly half.

This table comes from immunoSEQ multiplex PCR, and its TCRdb copy is limited to in-frame clones, with some not included. Among roughly 120,000 clones listed, over 85% were seen once. The CDR3 extends over 15 amino acids. Per the germline V gene, CDR1 is KGHSH and CDR2 is LQKENI. Trimming pared 2 bases from V and 1 base from J, leaving 11 bases between. The V call is TRBV18, the J call TRBJ1-2; D gene unclear. The sequences come from peripheral blood, collected on day 0 of AZD1222 vaccination. This TCR derives from an adult in good health. The CDR3 here is CASSPSEVGNYGYTF. CDR3 DNA: TGTGCCAGCTCACCATCCGAGGTGGGTAACTATGGCTACACCTTC.